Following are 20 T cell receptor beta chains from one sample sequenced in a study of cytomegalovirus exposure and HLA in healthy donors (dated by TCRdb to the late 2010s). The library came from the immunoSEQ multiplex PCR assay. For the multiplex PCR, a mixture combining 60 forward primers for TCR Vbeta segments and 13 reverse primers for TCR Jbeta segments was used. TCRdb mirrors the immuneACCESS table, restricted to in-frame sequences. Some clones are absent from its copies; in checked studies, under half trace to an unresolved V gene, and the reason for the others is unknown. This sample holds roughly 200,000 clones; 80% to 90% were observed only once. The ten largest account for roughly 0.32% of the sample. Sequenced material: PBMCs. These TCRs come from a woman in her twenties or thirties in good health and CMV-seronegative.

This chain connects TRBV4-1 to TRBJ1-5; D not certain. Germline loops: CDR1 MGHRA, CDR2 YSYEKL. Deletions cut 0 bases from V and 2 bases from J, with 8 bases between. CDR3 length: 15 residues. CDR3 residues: CASSQDSAGNQPQHF. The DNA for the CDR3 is TGCGCCAGCAGCCAAGATAGCGCGGGCAATCAGCCCCAGCATTTT.

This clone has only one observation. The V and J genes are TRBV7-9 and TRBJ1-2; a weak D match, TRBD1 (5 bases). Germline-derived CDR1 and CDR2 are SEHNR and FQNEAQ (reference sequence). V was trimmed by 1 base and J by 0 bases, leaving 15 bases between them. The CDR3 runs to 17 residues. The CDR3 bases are TGTGCCAGCAGCTTAGATGCTTCGGGGGTCTCTAACTATGGCTACACCTTC. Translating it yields CASSLDASGVSNYGYTF.

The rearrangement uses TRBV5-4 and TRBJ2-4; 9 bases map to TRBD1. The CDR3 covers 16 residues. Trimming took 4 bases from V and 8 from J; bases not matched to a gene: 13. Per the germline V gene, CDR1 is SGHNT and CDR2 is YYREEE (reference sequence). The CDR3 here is CASSRFQQGAGDIQYF. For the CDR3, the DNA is TGTGCCAGCAGCAGGTTCCAACAGGGGGCTGGGGACATTCAGTACTTC.

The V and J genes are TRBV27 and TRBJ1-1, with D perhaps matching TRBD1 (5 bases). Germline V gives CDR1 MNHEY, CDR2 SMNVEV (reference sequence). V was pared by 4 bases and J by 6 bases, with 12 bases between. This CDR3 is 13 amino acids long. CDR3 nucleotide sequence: TGTGCCAGCAGTTGGCAGGGATCCCCTGAAGCTTTCTTT. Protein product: CASSWQGSPEAFF.

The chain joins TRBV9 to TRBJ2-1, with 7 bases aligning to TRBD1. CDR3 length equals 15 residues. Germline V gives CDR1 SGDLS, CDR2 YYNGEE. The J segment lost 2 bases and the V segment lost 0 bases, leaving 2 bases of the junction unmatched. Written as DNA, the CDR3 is TGTGCCAGCAGCGTAGGGGACAGCCCCTACAATGAGCAGTTCTTC. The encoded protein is CASSVGDSPYNEQFF.

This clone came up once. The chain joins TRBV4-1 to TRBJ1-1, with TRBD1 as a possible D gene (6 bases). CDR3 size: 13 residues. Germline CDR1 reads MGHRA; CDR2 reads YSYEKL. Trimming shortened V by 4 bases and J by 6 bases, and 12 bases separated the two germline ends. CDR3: CASSLQGSSEAFF. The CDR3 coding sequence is TGCGCCAGCAGCCTACAGGGCTCATCTGAAGCTTTCTTT.

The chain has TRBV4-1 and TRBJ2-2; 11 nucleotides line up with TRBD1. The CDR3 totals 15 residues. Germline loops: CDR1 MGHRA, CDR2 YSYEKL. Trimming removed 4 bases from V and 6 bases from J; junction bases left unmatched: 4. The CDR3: CASSPGTGGPGELFF. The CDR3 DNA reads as TGCGCCAGCAGCCCCGGGACAGGGGGACCCGGGGAGCTGTTTTTT.

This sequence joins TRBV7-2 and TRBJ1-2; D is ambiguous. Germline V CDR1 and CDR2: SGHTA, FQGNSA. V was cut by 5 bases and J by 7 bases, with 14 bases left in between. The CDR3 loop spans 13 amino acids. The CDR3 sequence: CASSPLLGSGYTF. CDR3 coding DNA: TGTGCCAGCAGCCCCCTGCTAGGTTCTGGCTACACCTTC. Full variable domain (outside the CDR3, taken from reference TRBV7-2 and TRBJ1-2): GAGVSQSPSNKVTEKGKDVELRCDPISGHTALYWYRQSLGQGLEFLIYFQGNSAPDKSGLPSDRFSAERTGGSVSTLTIQRTQQEDSAVYLCASSPLLGSGYTFGSGTRLTVV.

CDR3 in DNA: TGTGCCAGCAGCGTCGCAGCGAACACCGGGGAGCTGTTTTTT. It codes for CASSVAANTGELFF. V is TRBV9 and J is TRBJ2-2; D gene ambiguous. This CDR3 comprises 14 residues. V was cut by 2 bases and J by 0 bases, with 5 bases left in between. CDR1 and CDR2 from the germline V gene are SGDLS and YYNGEE.

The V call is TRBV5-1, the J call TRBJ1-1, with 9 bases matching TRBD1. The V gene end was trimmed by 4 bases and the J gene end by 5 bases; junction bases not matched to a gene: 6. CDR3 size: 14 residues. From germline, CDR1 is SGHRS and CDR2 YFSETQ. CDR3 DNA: TGCGCCAGCAGCCTCGGGACAGGGCTGACTGAAGCTTTCTTT. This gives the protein CASSLGTGLTEAFF.

The CDR3 reads CASSGRDTGNTIYF. For the CDR3, the DNA is TGTGCCAGCAGTGGCCGGGACACTGGAAACACCATATATTTT. V usage is TRBV6-1 and J usage is TRBJ1-3, with D possibly being TRBD1 (6 bases). Germline V CDR1 and CDR2: MNHNS, SASEGT. This CDR3 comprises 14 residues. Trimming took 4 bases from V and 2 from J, leaving 9 bases between them.

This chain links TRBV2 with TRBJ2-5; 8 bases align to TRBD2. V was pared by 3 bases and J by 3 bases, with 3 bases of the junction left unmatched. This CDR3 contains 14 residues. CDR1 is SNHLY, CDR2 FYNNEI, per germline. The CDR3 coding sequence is TGTGCCAGCAGTGAGGGGCGGGGGGAAGAGACCCAGTACTTC. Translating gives CASSEGRGEETQYF. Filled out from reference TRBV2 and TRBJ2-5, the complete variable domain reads EPEVTQTPSHQVTQMGQEVILRCVPISNHLYFYWYRQILGQKVEFLVSFYNNEISEKSEIFDDQFSVERPDGSNFTLKIRSTKLEDSAMYFCASSEGRGEETQYFGPGTRLLVL.

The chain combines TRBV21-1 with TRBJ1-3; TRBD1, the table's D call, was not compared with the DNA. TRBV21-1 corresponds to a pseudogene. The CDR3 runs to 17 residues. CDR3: CAIILEGHLFSGNTIYF. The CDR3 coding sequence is TGTGCCATTATTCTCGAAGGACACCTTTTCTCTGGAAACACCATATATTTT.

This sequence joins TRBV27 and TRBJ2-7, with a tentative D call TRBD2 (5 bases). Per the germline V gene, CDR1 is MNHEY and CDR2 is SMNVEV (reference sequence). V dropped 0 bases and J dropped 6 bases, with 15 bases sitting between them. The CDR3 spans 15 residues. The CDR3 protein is CASSLSIGLLPEQYF. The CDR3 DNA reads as TGTGCCAGCAGTTTATCGATAGGACTTCTACCCGAGCAGTACTTC.

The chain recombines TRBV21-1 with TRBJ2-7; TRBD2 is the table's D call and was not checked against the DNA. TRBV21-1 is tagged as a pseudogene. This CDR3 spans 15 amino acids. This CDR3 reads CASSKGGGVSYEQYF. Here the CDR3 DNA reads TGTGCCAGCAGCAAAGGCGGGGGGGTCTCCTACGAGCAGTACTTC.

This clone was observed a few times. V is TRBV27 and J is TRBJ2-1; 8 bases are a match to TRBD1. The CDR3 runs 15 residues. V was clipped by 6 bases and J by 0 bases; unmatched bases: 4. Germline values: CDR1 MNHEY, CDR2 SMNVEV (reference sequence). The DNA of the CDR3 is TGTGCCAGCAGAAATACAGGGGGCTCCTACAATGAGCAGTTCTTC. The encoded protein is CASRNTGGSYNEQFF.

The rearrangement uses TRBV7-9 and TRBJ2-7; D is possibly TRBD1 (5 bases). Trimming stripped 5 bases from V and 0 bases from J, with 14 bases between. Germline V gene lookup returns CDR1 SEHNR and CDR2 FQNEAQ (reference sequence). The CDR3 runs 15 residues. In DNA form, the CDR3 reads TGTGCCAGCAGCCCCCAGACAGTTTACTCCTACGAGCAGTACTTC. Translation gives CASSPQTVYSYEQYF.

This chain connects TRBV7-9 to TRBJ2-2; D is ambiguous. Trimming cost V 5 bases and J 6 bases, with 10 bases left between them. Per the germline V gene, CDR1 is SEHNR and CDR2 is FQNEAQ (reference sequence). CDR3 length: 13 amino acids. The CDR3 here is CASSESAPGELFF. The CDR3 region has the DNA TGTGCCAGCAGCGAGAGTGCGCCCGGGGAGCTGTTTTTT.

The CDR3 reads CASSFADSSYEQYF. The CDR3 DNA reads TGTGCCAGCAGTTTCGCGGACAGCTCCTACGAGCAGTACTTC. The chain employs TRBV27 and TRBJ2-7; possibly TRBD1 for D (6 bases). The ends were cut back, 3 bases at V and 0 bases at J, with 9 bases in the middle. The CDR3 has 14 residues. CDR1 is MNHEY, CDR2 SMNVEV, per germline (reference sequence).

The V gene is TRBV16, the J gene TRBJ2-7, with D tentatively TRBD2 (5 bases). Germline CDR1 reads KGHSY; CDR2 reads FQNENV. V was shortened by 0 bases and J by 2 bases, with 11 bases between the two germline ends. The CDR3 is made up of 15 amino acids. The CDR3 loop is CASSQSASRTYEQYF. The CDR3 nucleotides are TGTGCCAGCAGCCAATCTGCTAGCAGAACCTACGAGCAGTACTTC.